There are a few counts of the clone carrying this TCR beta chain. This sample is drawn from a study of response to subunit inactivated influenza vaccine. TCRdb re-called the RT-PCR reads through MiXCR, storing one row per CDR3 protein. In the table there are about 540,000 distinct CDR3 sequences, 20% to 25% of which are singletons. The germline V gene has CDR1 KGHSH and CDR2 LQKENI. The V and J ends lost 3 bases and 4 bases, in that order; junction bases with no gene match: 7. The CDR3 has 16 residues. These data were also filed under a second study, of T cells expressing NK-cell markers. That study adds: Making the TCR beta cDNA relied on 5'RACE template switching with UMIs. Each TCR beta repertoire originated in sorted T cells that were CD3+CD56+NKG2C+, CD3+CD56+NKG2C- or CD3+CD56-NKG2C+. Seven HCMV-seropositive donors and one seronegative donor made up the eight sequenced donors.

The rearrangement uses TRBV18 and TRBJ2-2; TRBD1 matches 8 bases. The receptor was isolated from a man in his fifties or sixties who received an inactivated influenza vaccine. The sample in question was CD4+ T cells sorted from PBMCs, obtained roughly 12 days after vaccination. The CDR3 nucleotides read TGTGCCAGCTCACCGCCGGGACAGGTGGTCACCGGGGAGCTGTTTTTT. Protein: CASSPPGQVVTGELFF.